Shown below are 19 T cell receptor beta chains from a single sample sequenced in a study of shared clonotypes between healthy human individuals. The repertoire was sequenced with immunoSEQ multiplex PCR; TCRdb's copy has only in-frame clones and lacks some. The sample shows 1 million to 1.3 million clones, more than 75% of them seen only once. Sequencing was performed on memory CD4+ T cells from PBMCs. Regarding subset: CD45RA-negative fraction. All receptors derive from a man aged 18 to 35 in good health. Some clones in this sample may be carry-over from other donors' samples.

The gene calls are TRBV18 and TRBJ1-2; D may be TRBD1 (6 bases). Germline V CDR1 and CDR2: KGHSH, LQKENI. The CDR3 loop spans 15 amino acids. V lost 3 bases and J lost 8, with 19 bases in between. CDR3 sequence: CASSPQLQGRDGYTF. DNA of the CDR3: TGTGCCAGCTCACCCCAACTACAGGGAAGGGACGGCTACACCTTC.

The chain combines TRBV7-2 with TRBJ2-7, with 9 bases lining up with TRBD2. CDR1 SGHTA and CDR2 FQGNSA come from the germline V gene. The CDR3 runs to 17 residues. V shed 1 base, J shed 3 bases, and the junction held 10 bases outside the gene matches. The CDR3 is CASSLGGREREVYEQYF. The CDR3 DNA reads TGTGCCAGCAGCTTAGGGGGGAGGGAGCGGGAGGTCTACGAGCAGTACTTC.

The table lists this clone with a count of one. The same CDR3 is also encoded by other DNA sequences in this sample. This rearrangement joins TRBV19 to TRBJ1-5; D is uncertain. The germline CDR1 and CDR2 sequences are LNHDA and SQIVND (reference sequence). V was shortened by 1 base and J by 2 bases, with 6 bases between the two germline ends. The CDR3 totals 14 residues. The chain's CDR3 is CASSIGTGNQPQHF. The CDR3, as DNA: TGTGCCAGTAGTATAGGGACGGGCAATCAGCCCCAGCATTTT.

This chain connects TRBV9 to TRBJ2-1, with TRBD2 as a possible D gene (6 bases). V lost 4 bases, J lost 7 bases, and 12 bases lay in between. CDR1 SGDLS and CDR2 YYNGEE come from the germline V gene. The CDR3 runs 13 residues. CDR3: CASSTGVWNEQFF. DNA for the CDR3: TGTGCCAGCAGCACGGGAGTGTGGAATGAGCAGTTCTTC.

The chain has TRBV30 and TRBJ2-3, with 9 bases matching TRBD1. This CDR3 region has 15 residues. Trimming cost V 7 bases and J 2 bases; bases outside gene matches: 10. Germline V lookup: CDR1 GTSNPN, CDR2 SVGIG (reference sequence). In DNA, the CDR3 is TGTGCCTCGCGGCGGGGACAGGGCCCCACAGATACGCAGTATTTT. Encoded protein: CASRRGQGPTDTQYF.

The V and J genes are TRBV11-2 and TRBJ1-5; D is ambiguous. The CDR3 spans 13 residues. The V end was cut by 1 base, the J end by 4 bases, with 5 bases between. The V gene's germline CDR1 is SGHAT and CDR2 FQNNGV. The CDR3: CASSLGPNQPQHF. The CDR3 DNA follows: TGTGCCAGCAGCTTAGGTCCGAATCAGCCCCAGCATTTT.

The chain employs TRBV28 and TRBJ1-3; D call uncertain. The V end lost 3 bases, the J end lost 0 bases, and 12 bases lay between the germline ends. Germline V gives CDR1 MDHEN, CDR2 SYDVKM. The CDR3 runs 16 residues. The CDR3 sequence is CASSFRGITSGNTIYF. As DNA, the CDR3 is TGTGCCAGCAGTTTTAGAGGAATTACCTCTGGAAACACCATATATTTT.

The gene calls are TRBV5-4 and TRBJ2-3; TRBD2 agrees at 10 bases. V was clipped by 4 bases and J by 3 bases; unmatched bases: 5. Germline V gives CDR1 SGHNT, CDR2 YYREEE (reference sequence). The CDR3 is 15 residues long. The CDR3 reads CASSTGTSVTDTQYF. CDR3 bases: TGTGCCAGCAGCACGGGGACTAGCGTAACAGATACGCAGTATTTT.

This sequence joins TRBV2 and TRBJ2-7; 8 bases line up with TRBD1. Germline assignment: CDR1 SNHLY and CDR2 FYNNEI. The CDR3 runs to 17 residues. Trimming at V came to 6 bases and at J to 2 bases, leaving 15 bases not matched to a gene. The CDR3: CASRARHGTGTTYEQYF. The CDR3 DNA is TGTGCCAGCAGAGCAAGGCATGGGACAGGCACCACCTACGAGCAGTACTTC.

As regards this clone: This sample also contains other DNA sequences that code for the same CDR3. V and J are TRBV7-8 and TRBJ1-1; the match to TRBD1 covers 9 bases. The CDR3 has 15 amino acids. Looked up from germline, CDR1 is SGHVS and CDR2 is FQNEAQ. J was trimmed by 0 bases and V by 5 bases; bases with no gene match: 4. The CDR3 bases are TGTGCCAGCAGCCGGGGACAGGGTGTGAACACTGAAGCTTTCTTT. Protein sequence: CASSRGQGVNTEAFF.

This clone was seen just once. The same CDR3 is also encoded by other DNA sequences in this sample. CDR3 protein: CASSDQGARTGELFF. Written as DNA, the CDR3 is TGTGCCAGCAGTGATCAGGGGGCGAGGACCGGGGAGCTGTTTTTT. V usage is TRBV2 and J usage is TRBJ2-2, with 8 bases matching TRBD1. CDR1 and CDR2 from the germline V gene are SNHLY and FYNNEI. V was clipped by 3 bases and J by 5 bases; unmatched bases: 5. This CDR3 region has 15 residues.

This chain links TRBV30 with TRBJ1-1; possible D gene TRBD1, 5 bases. The V end lost 5 bases, the J end lost 5 bases, and 18 bases lay between the germline ends. Per germline, CDR1 GTSNPN and CDR2 SVGIG (reference sequence). This CDR3 contains 14 residues. The CDR3 nucleotides are TGTGCCTGGGCGCAGGGTGCCCAGGAAACTGAAGCTTTCTTT. It translates to CAWAQGAQETEAFF.

This rearrangement joins TRBV5-1 to TRBJ1-1, with 7 nucleotides matching TRBD1. Germline CDR1 SGHRS, CDR2 YFSETQ. The CDR3 consists of 16 residues. V trimming: 0 bases; J trimming: 0 bases; junction bases outside the gene matches: 5. This chain's CDR3 is CASSLEPRGMNTEAFF. The CDR3 coding sequence is TGCGCCAGCAGCTTGGAACCCAGGGGGATGAACACTGAAGCTTTCTTT.

The rearrangement uses TRBV4-3 and TRBJ2-5; D uncertain. Trimming removed 2 bases from V and 1 base from J, with 11 bases in between. This CDR3 is 15 amino acids long. CDR1 and CDR2 from the germline V gene are LGHNA and YSLEER. The CDR3: CASSQNRRTQETQYF. The CDR3, as DNA: TGCGCCAGCAGCCAAAACCGAAGAACCCAAGAGACCCAGTACTTC.

This clone came up a few times. The J gene is TRBJ2-1, the V gene TRBV18; TRBD2 aligns across 9 bases. The CDR3 is made up of 16 amino acids. Unmatched junction bases numbered 9, after V lost 3 bases and J lost 6 bases. The germline V gene has CDR1 KGHSH and CDR2 LQKENI. Here the CDR3 reads CASSPAALAGINEQFF. DNA for the CDR3: TGTGCCAGCTCACCGGCGGCTCTAGCGGGAATCAATGAGCAGTTCTTC.

The genes are TRBV5-8 and TRBJ1-1; weak D call: TRBD1 (6 bases). The CDR3 has 15 residues. The V gene's germline CDR1 is SGHTS and CDR2 YDEGEE. The V end lost 3 bases, the J end lost 6 bases, and 18 bases lay between the germline ends. Written as DNA, the CDR3 is TGTGCCAGCAGCTCCAGACAGGCAGGCAACCCTGAAGCTTTCTTT. Translated: CASSSRQAGNPEAFF.

The CDR3 loop reads CAWRVGGHGNTIYF. Here the CDR3 DNA reads TGTGCCTGGAGAGTCGGGGGGCACGGAAACACCATATATTTT. The chain joins TRBV30 to TRBJ1-3, with D maybe TRBD1 (6 bases). Germline values: CDR1 GTSNPN, CDR2 SVGIG (reference sequence). The germline V and J ends were trimmed by 3 bases and 4 bases, with 13 bases remaining between them. This CDR3 spans 14 amino acids.

The chain has TRBV9 and TRBJ1-2; perhaps TRBD1 as D (5 bases). The ends were cut back, 3 bases at V and 0 bases at J, with 18 bases in the middle. This CDR3 is built from 17 residues. Germline CDR1 SGDLS, CDR2 YYNGEE. CDR3 nucleotides: TGTGCCAGCAGCGCACCACCGGGACGGCAAGCTAACTATGGCTACACCTTC. Translated: CASSAPPGRQANYGYTF.

This chain links TRBV5-4 with TRBJ2-7, with a possible D match to TRBD1 (5 bases). Looked up from germline, CDR1 is SGHNT and CDR2 is YYREEE (reference sequence). The CDR3 totals 14 residues. Trimming took 2 bases from V and 2 from J, leaving 11 bases between them. The CDR3 here is CASSFSQGPYEQYF. The DNA of the CDR3 is TGTGCCAGCAGCTTTTCCCAGGGTCCCTACGAGCAGTACTTC.